This T cell receptor beta chain was captured by sequencing in a study of cytomegalovirus exposure and HLA in healthy donors. This clone occurred a few times. The CDR3 sequence is 14 residues long. Trimming cost V 3 bases and J 9 bases, with 17 bases left between them. From germline, CDR1 is MDHEN and CDR2 SYDVKM. It was with 60 Vbeta and 13 Jbeta primers that the PCR ran. Assay: immunoSEQ multiplex PCR; the TCRdb copy retains only in-frame clones and omits some. The repertoire holds over 85,000 clones, approximately 78% seen once, with under 1.5% in the top ten. The receptor comes from a young woman in good health and CMV-seronegative. Sequencing input: PBMCs. This chain links TRBV28 with TRBJ1-1, with a tentative D call TRBD1 (5 bases). CDR3 in DNA: TGTGCCAGCAGTTTTCAAGGGGTGGGTTTCCAAGCTTTCTTT. It codes for CASSFQGVGFQAFF.